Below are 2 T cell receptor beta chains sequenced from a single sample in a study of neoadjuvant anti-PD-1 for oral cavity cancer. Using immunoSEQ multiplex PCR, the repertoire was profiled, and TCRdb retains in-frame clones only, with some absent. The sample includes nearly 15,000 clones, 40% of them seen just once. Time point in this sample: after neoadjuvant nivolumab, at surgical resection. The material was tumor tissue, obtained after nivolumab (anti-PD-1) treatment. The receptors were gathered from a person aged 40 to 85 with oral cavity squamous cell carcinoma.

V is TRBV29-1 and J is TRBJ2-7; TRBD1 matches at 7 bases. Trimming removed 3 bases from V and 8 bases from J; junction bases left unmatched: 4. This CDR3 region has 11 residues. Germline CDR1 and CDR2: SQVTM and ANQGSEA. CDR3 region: CSVDRDRKQYF. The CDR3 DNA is TGCAGCGTTGACCGGGACAGAAAGCAGTACTTC.

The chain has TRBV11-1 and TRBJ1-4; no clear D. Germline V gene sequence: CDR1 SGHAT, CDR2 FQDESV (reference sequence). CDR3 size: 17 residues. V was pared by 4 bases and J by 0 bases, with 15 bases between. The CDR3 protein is CASSYTVSSATNEKLFF. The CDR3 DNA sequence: TGTGCCAGCAGCTACACGGTCTCCTCTGCAACTAATGAAAAACTGTTTTTT.